This T cell receptor beta chain comes out of a study of response to subunit inactivated influenza vaccine. Study-wide results and limits: Each seasonal flu vaccination may recruit only limited new T cells, authors suggested.

This clonotype was recorded a few times. Its antigen is unknown. TCRdb analysed the RT-PCR reads with MiXCR anew, one entry per CDR3 protein. Of under 550,000 distinct CDR3 sequences in the sample, 6% to 9% were seen once. CDR3 size: 17 residues. V was pared by 0 bases and J by 0 bases, with 12 bases between. Germline CDR1 and CDR2: SGHNT and YYREEE (reference sequence). The chain recombines TRBV5-4 with TRBJ1-4; D is unresolved. The receptor was isolated from a man between 50 and 69 years old who received an inactivated influenza vaccine. The sequencing here drew on PBMCs from blood, taken around 2 years after vaccination. The CDR3 region has the DNA TGTGCCAGCAGCTTGGGGGGAACGGTATCAACTAATGAAAAACTGTTTTTT. Protein product: CASSLGGTVSTNEKLFF.